These T cell receptor beta chains were read from a single sample in a study of blood T cell repertoires in COVID-19. Profiled with immunoSEQ multiplex PCR; TCRdb holds only in-frame clones, not every one. The data contain around 340,000 clones, about 86% of them singletons. What was sequenced was peripheral blood. These receptors originate from a woman between 55 and 75 years old with COVID-19, enrolled during active disease. The CDR3 runs from the conserved cysteine through the conserved F or W. The D gene is left open where the match is weak. The size entry is marked missing in some rows and otherwise reads once, few, many or a size class.

size: .
D: .
V: TRBV4-3
J: TRBJ1-2
DNA: TGCGCCAGCAGCCAAAAGGGGGAGAGGGGCTACACCTTC
CDR3: CASSQKGERGYTF

size: .
D: .
V: TRBV6-5
J: TRBJ2-3
DNA: TGTGCCAGCAGTTTCCTCCGGGGGACGGATACGCAGTATTTT
CDR3: CASSFLRGTDTQYF

size: .
D: TRBD1
V: TRBV4-1
J: TRBJ2-7
DNA: TGCGCCAGCAGCCTGGAGGACAGGGCCTACGAGCAGTACTTC
CDR3: CASSLEDRAYEQYF

size: .
D: .
V: TRBV5-6
J: TRBJ1-5
DNA: TGTGCCAGCAGCTTGGGGGCCCAACATCATAGCAATCAGCCCCAGCATTTT
CDR3: CASSLGAQHHSNQPQHF

size: .
D: .
V: TRBV9
J: TRBJ2-2
DNA: TGTGCCAGCAGCGGAGGGTACACCGGGGAGCTGTTTTTT
CDR3: CASSGGYTGELFF

size: .
D: .
V: TRBV21-1
J: TRBJ2-7
DNA: TGTGCCAGCAAAAAACCGCAATTTACACCCTACGAGCAGTACTTC
CDR3: CASKKPQFTPYEQYF

size: .
D: .
V: TRBV12-3/TRBV12-4
J: TRBJ1-5
DNA: TGTGCCAGCAGTTTATATAGCAATCAGCCCCAGCATTTT
CDR3: CASSLYSNQPQHF

size: .
D: .
V: TRBV5-1
J: TRBJ1-4
DNA: TGCGCCAGCAGCCCCCAGGGCGGTGAAAAACTGTTTTTT
CDR3: CASSPQGGEKLFF

size: few
D: TRBD1
V: TRBV2
J: TRBJ1-2
DNA: TGTGCCAGCAGTGTCGTGCCGGGACAGCACTATGGCTACACCTTC
CDR3: CASSVVPGQHYGYTF

size: .
D: .
V: TRBV2
J: TRBJ1-6
DNA: TGTGCCAGCAGGGAGACAGGATCACCCCTCCACTTT
CDR3: CASRETGSPLHF

size: .
D: .
V: TRBV9
J: TRBJ1-2
DNA: TGTGCCAGCAGCGCAGGACAGCGTTTCTATGGCTACACCTTC
CDR3: CASSAGQRFYGYTF

size: .
D: .
V: TRBV9
J: TRBJ1-6
DNA: TGTGCCAGCAGCTACGGGCTCCAGGGTGATTCACCCCTCCACTTT
CDR3: CASSYGLQGDSPLHF

size: .
D: TRBD2
V: TRBV5-1
J: TRBJ2-5
DNA: TGCGCCAGCAGTAAGTCTAGCGGGGACCAAGAGACCCAGTACTTC
CDR3: CASSKSSGDQETQYF

size: once
D: TRBD2
V: TRBV7-2
J: TRBJ2-3
DNA: TGTGCCAGCAGCTTAGCTGCGGGGGGGCGGACAGATACGCAGTATTTT
CDR3: CASSLAAGGRTDTQYF